The clone carrying this T cell receptor (beta chain) has more than one count but fewer than ten. What it binds is not known. This record belongs to a study of T cell repertoires in cytomegalovirus infection. Background on the study: A matching HLA type, together with CMV infection, was signaled by public TCR beta signatures. Study observations and caveats: CMV-specific HLA-C-restricted TCR beta clonotypes dominated the ex vivo response.

Trimming cost V 5 bases and J 0 bases, with 8 bases left between them. The CDR3 covers 13 residues. CDR1 and CDR2 from the germline V gene are SGHTA and FQGNSA. TCRdb re-called the reads through MiXCR, storing one row per CDR3 protein. The data contain roughly 700,000 distinct CDR3 sequences, around 31% of them seen just once; the ten biggest clones take up 15% to 20%. Sequenced material: cultured PBMCs, taken from culture after CMV antigen stimulation. The genes are TRBV7-2 and TRBJ2-7; D is undetermined. The clonotype originates from a human donor in good health (CMV status not recorded). Some clones in this sample may be carry-over from other donors' samples. This CDR3 is CASSQAGSYEQYF. The CDR3 nucleotides read TGTGCCAGCAGCCAGGCAGGCTCCTACGAGCAGTACTTC.